These 8 T cell receptor beta chains share one sample of origin, sequenced in a study of CD8+CD57+ T cells in acquired aplastic anemia. TCR beta VDJ combinations and CDR3 sequences were profiled from genomic DNA. Via MiXCR, TCRdb re-called the reads, giving one row per CDR3 protein. Altogether some 68,000 distinct CDR3 sequences are present, 50% to 55% being singletons, with the ten largest covering approximately 8.3%. Input material: sorted CD4+, CD8+, or CD8+CD57+ T cells (not recorded which) from PBMCs. Source of these receptors: a human donor in good health, serving as a control.

V and J are TRBV29-1 and TRBJ1-1, with TRBD1 as a possible D gene (6 bases). This CDR3 is 13 amino acids long. Trimming shortened V by 7 bases and J by 1 base, and 13 bases separated the two germline ends. The germline gives CDR1 SQVTM, CDR2 ANQGSEA. The CDR3 is CSAKTGKNTEAFF. In DNA, the CDR3 is TGCAGCGCCAAGACAGGAAAGAACACTGAAGCTTTCTTT.

Ten or more counts support this clonotype. This chain uses TRBV11-2 with TRBJ2-3; the D gene could be TRBD1 or TRBD2 (5 bases each). This CDR3 is 15 amino acids long. V gave up 4 bases and J gave up 0 bases, with 11 bases separating them. CDR1 is SGHAT, CDR2 FQNNGV, per germline. The CDR3 DNA sequence: TGTGCCAGCAGCTCCGGGACGGCAAGCACAGATACGCAGTATTTT. Amino acids: CASSSGTASTDTQYF. Full variable domain (rest looked up from reference TRBV11-2 and TRBJ2-3): EAGVAQSPRYKIIEKRQSVAFWCNPISGHATLYWYQQILGQGPKLLIQFQNNGVVDDSQLPKDRFSAERLKGVDSTLKIQPAKLEDSAVYLCASSSGTASTDTQYFGPGTRLTVL.

This clonotype showed up just a few times. Because the CDR3 is missing its conserved closing phenylalanine or tryptophan, this is likely a read error. No DNA is shown, since the ends of the CDR3 on it are uncertain; the CDR3 is the one TCRdb lists. This chain links TRBV19 with TRBJ2-7; TRBD2, the D gene given by the table, was not confirmed from the DNA. The CDR3 region is 11 residues in length, termini included. Germline V gives CDR1 LNHDA, CDR2 SQIVND (reference sequence). CDR3 protein: CASSITTSGRI.

The V call is TRBV20-1, the J call TRBJ2-1; D is possibly TRBD1 (5 bases). The CDR3 spans 15 residues. Per the germline V gene, CDR1 is DFQATT and CDR2 is SNEGSKA (reference sequence). Trimming took off 5 bases at V and 7 bases at J, with 21 bases between the two ends. The CDR3 loop is CSARAKPGNWNEQFF. The CDR3 nucleotides read TGCAGTGCTCGAGCCAAACCAGGGAATTGGAATGAGCAGTTCTTC.

The chain carries TRBV25-1 and TRBJ2-7; D unresolved. Trimming left V 6 bases short and J 5 bases short, with 14 bases between. CDR3 length: 13 residues. Per the germline V gene, CDR1 is MGHDK and CDR2 is SYGVNS. The CDR3 coding sequence is TGTGCCAGCAGACGACAAGTTTTGGACGAGCAGTACTTC. It specifies CASRRQVLDEQYF.

At least ten counts were recorded for this clonotype. This rearrangement joins TRBV6-1 to TRBJ1-1; 10 bases fit TRBD1. Germline assignment: CDR1 MNHNS and CDR2 SASEGT. The ends lost 4 bases at V and 4 bases at J; junction bases unmatched: 9. The CDR3 loop spans 16 amino acids. Here the CDR3 DNA reads TGTGCCAGCAGTGTCAGACAGGGGGCAATAGGCACTGAAGCTTTCTTT. It encodes CASSVRQGAIGTEAFF.

The gene calls are TRBV9 and TRBJ2-7, with 10 bases aligning to TRBD1. The DNA end favors TRBJ2-1, so the J call may be wrong. The V gene's germline CDR1 is SGDLS and CDR2 YYNGEE. CDR3 length equals 14 residues. DNA for the CDR3: TGTGCCAGCAGCGGACAGGGGGCTTACAATGAGCAGTTCTTC. Translated: CASSGQGAYNEQFF.

The CDR3 loop reads CAISVKGWSTEAFF. The CDR3 DNA follows: TGTGCCATCAGTGTGAAGGGCTGGAGCACTGAAGCTTTCTTT. V is TRBV10-3 and J is TRBJ1-1; D gene uncertain. Per the germline V gene, CDR1 is ENHRY and CDR2 is SYGVKD. The CDR3 consists of 14 residues. The V end lost 4 bases, the J end lost 4 bases, and 13 bases lay between the germline ends.